Each of the 13 T cell receptor beta chains below was sequenced from the same sample in a study of technical replicates of blood from a handful of donors. Here immunoSEQ multiplex PCR was the method, and the copy in TCRdb shows in-frame clones only, minus some. The repertoire includes over 70,000 clones, 85% to 95% of them detected once, and 4.7% sits in the top ten. The specimen was PBMCs. These receptors were collected from a human donor in good health. Some clones in this sample may be carry-over from other donors' samples.

V and J are TRBV2 and TRBJ2-1; 12 positions match TRBD2. The germline V gene encodes CDR1 SNHLY and CDR2 FYNNEI. The V gene end was trimmed by 6 bases and the J gene end by 2 bases; junction bases not matched to a gene: 5. This CDR3 has 16 residues. CDR3 amino acids: CASSRTSGTAYNEQFF. The CDR3, as DNA: TGTGCCAGCAGCCGGACTAGCGGGACTGCCTACAATGAGCAGTTCTTC.

CDR3 region: CASSRDSGRVSYEQYF. For the CDR3, the DNA is TGTGCCAGCAGTCGCGACAGCGGGAGGGTTTCCTACGAGCAGTACTTC. The chain links TRBV6-6 to TRBJ2-7; 10 bases match TRBD2. The germline V gene has CDR1 MNHNY and CDR2 SVGAGI (reference sequence). Trimming cost V 5 bases and J 1 base; bases outside gene matches: 8. The CDR3 runs 16 residues.

This chain links TRBV13 with TRBJ2-7; 7 bases match TRBD1. V shed 4 bases, J shed 3 bases, and the junction held 6 bases outside the gene matches. Germline CDR1 PRHDT, CDR2 FYEKMQ (reference sequence). The CDR3 has 14 amino acids. CDR3 sequence: CASSSRDSIYEQYF. The CDR3 DNA is TGTGCCAGCAGCTCCCGGGACAGTATCTACGAGCAGTACTTC.

The chain combines TRBV7-3 with TRBJ2-1; perhaps TRBD2 as D (7 bases). Germline lookup yields CDR1 SGHTA and CDR2 FQGTGA. The CDR3 is 15 amino acids. Trimming removed 5 bases from V and 7 bases from J, with 18 bases in between. This CDR3 reads CASSLLGGGSNEQFF. The DNA for the CDR3 is TGTGCCAGCAGCCTTTTAGGGGGGGGCTCAAATGAGCAGTTCTTC.

The chain employs TRBV6-6 and TRBJ2-2; 8 nucleotides align to TRBD2. The CDR3 spans 14 residues. Germline CDR1 and CDR2: MNHNY and SVGAGI (reference sequence). The J segment lost 6 bases and the V segment lost 5 bases, leaving 5 bases of the junction unmatched. The CDR3 is CASSPPTSAGELFF. The CDR3 bases are TGTGCCAGCAGTCCCCCGACTAGCGCCGGGGAGCTGTTTTTT.

The CDR3 DNA reads TGTGCCTTGACTAGCGTTCCCGATCAGCCCCAGCATTTT. It is translated as CALTSVPDQPQHF. The rearrangement uses TRBV27 and TRBJ1-5, with D hard to call. CDR3 length equals 13 residues. Trimming shortened V by 11 bases and J by 5 bases, and 16 bases separated the two germline ends. Per germline, CDR1 MNHEY and CDR2 SMNVEV (reference sequence).

This clone was seen more than once but under ten times. V gene TRBV5-5 combines with J gene TRBJ1-5; D is unresolved. Germline CDR1 is SGHKS and CDR2 is YYEKEE (reference sequence). There are 12 residues in the CDR3. V was cut by 0 bases and J by 5 bases, with 3 bases left in between. The CDR3 coding sequence is TGTGCCAGCAGCTTGGAGCATCAGCCCCAGCATTTT. Its translation: CASSLEHQPQHF.

The chain is built from TRBV4-3 and TRBJ1-2, with 7 bases aligning to TRBD1. V shed 0 bases, J shed 0 bases, and the junction held 13 bases outside the gene matches. CDR1 and CDR2 (germline): LGHNA, YSLEER. This CDR3 is 19 amino acids long. In DNA, the CDR3 is TGCGCCAGCAGCCAAGATGGGCCGAGACAGGGCAGAACTAACTATGGCTACACCTTC. Residues: CASSQDGPRQGRTNYGYTF.

This chain uses TRBV7-2 with TRBJ2-1; 8 bases match TRBD1. The V gene end was trimmed by 5 bases and the J gene end by 9 bases; junction bases not matched to a gene: 12. This CDR3 has 15 residues. The germline V gene encodes CDR1 SGHTA and CDR2 FQGNSA. CDR3 sequence (DNA): TGTGCCAGCAGCCCCAGGACAGGGACGGACGGTGAGCAGTTCTTC. Amino acids: CASSPRTGTDGEQFF.

This sequence joins TRBV2 and TRBJ2-1; 8 bases match TRBD2. Trimming removed 4 bases from V and 2 bases from J; junction bases left unmatched: 10. CDR3 length: 17 amino acids. CDR1 is SNHLY and CDR2 is FYNNEI in the germline V gene. In DNA, the CDR3 is TGTGCCAGCAGTGGTAGCGGGGCTGGGAAGACCTACAATGAGCAGTTCTTC. Protein product: CASSGSGAGKTYNEQFF.

The J gene is TRBJ2-3, the V gene TRBV7-9, with TRBD2 matching over 10 bases. This CDR3 spans 16 amino acids. With V trimmed by 2 bases and J by 5 bases, 7 bases remained unmatched. CDR1 is SEHNR and CDR2 is FQNEAQ in the germline V gene (reference sequence). CDR3 bases: TGTGCCAGCAGCTTATCAGCGGGGGGGCCGGTAGATACGCAGTATTTT. Protein: CASSLSAGGPVDTQYF.

The chain employs TRBV9 and TRBJ1-5; TRBD1 matches 7 bases. V trimming: 0 bases; J trimming: 4 bases; junction bases outside the gene matches: 7. Germline CDR1 SGDLS, CDR2 YYNGEE. CDR3 size: 16 residues. The DNA of the CDR3 is TGTGCCAGCAGCGTAGGGCCGACAGGGACGAATCAGCCCCAGCATTTT. Its protein is CASSVGPTGTNQPQHF.

As for this clone: One junction end does not reproduce the germline sequence, and a read error may be involved. The chain employs TRBV7-9 and TRBJ2-7; tentative D call: TRBD2 (5 bases). CDR3 length: 12 amino acids. In germline, CDR1 is SEHNR, CDR2 FQNEAQ (reference sequence). The CDR3 here is CASSLGGLADFF. The CDR3 nucleotides are TGTGCCAGCAGCTTAGGCGGGTTGGCAGACTTCTTC.